This T cell receptor beta chain was recovered during a study of T cells after posttransplantation cyclophosphamide. Study results and limitations: Later post-transplant blood repertoires were often dominated by donor CD8+ memory clones. Skin or GI-infiltrating T cells shared few TRB sequences with blood.

For this clone: Its target is unknown.

Germline CDR1 is SGHAT and CDR2 is FQNNGV. V trimming: 5 bases; J trimming: 1 base; junction bases outside the gene matches: 3. This CDR3 is 16 amino acids long. Assay: immunoSEQ multiplex PCR; the TCRdb copy retains only in-frame clones and omits some. The data hold 30,000 or so clones, with around nine tenths observed a single time. The sample taken for sequencing was PBMCs. The chain recombines TRBV11-2 with TRBJ2-5, with 14 bases lining up with TRBD2. The sequence was obtained from a woman in her forties with a blood cancer, CMV-positive, and with a related stem cell donor. DNA for the CDR3: TGTGCCAGCAGCCCGGGGACTAGCGGGGGCCAAGAGACCCAGTACTTC. As protein: CASSPGTSGGQETQYF.